These T cell receptor beta chains were read from a single sample in a study of T-cell memory formation after mild COVID-19. MiXCR, applied by TCRdb to the 5' RACE reads, yields one record per CDR3 protein. The sample carries about 360,000 distinct CDR3 sequences, about 15% recorded once. Specimen: PBMCs or a T cell subset sorted from them (not recorded which). These receptor sequences come from a man in his late teens or twenties who had mild COVID-19 (a few samples of this study predate the infection). Cell type and time point are not known. The CDR3 runs from the conserved cysteine through the conserved F or W. D genes are given only for firm matches. A clone size is listed for some rows: how often the clone was seen (once, few, many), or a class if it is expanded.

j_gene	v_gene	abundance	d_gene	CDR3nt	CDR3aa
TRBJ2-3	TRBV6-5	-	-	TGTGCCAGCAGTTACTCGGTCCAGGGTGTAAGGACGCAGTATTTT	CASSYSVQGVRTQYF
TRBJ1-2	TRBV29-1	many	TRBD1	TGCAGCGTTGAAGCTTGGACAGGGGTGGCAGGCTACACCTTC	CSVEAWTGVAGYTF
TRBJ1-1	TRBV4-1	few	-	TGCGCCAGCAGCCAAGATCCCTGGGGAGCTTTCTTT	CASSQDPWGAFF
TRBJ2-1	TRBV28	-	TRBD1	TGTGCCAGCAGTTTAAACAGGGGGCCCGACTTTAACAATGAGCAGTTCTTC	CASSLNRGPDFNNEQFF
TRBJ1-4	TRBV7-2	-	-	TGTGCCAGCAGCCAATGGACAGCGGGTGAAAAACTGTTTTTT	CASSQWTAGEKLFF
TRBJ1-1	TRBV5-1	-	-	TGCGCCAGCAGCTTGGATTCGGCGAACACTGAAGCTTTCTTT	CASSLDSANTEAFF
TRBJ2-3	TRBV5-1	many	-	TGCGCCAGCAGCTTGGGACACCCTAACACAGATACGCAGTATTTT	CASSLGHPNTDTQYF
TRBJ1-6	TRBV3-1	-	-	TGTGCCAGCAGTTTTGTACAGAGAAATTCACCCCTCCACTTT	CASSFVQRNSPLHF
TRBJ2-7	TRBV12-3/TRBV12-4	few	-	TGTGCCAGCAGTCTCGGGGAATCACTCACCGAGCAGTACTTC	CASSLGESLTEQYF
TRBJ2-2	TRBV20-1	few	TRBD2	TGCAGTGCCTTTCCTAGCGGGGGGCGGAACACCGGGGAGCTGTTTTTT	CSAFPSGGRNTGELFF
TRBJ1-6	TRBV7-2	-	-	TGTGCCAGCAGCTTTTTTCGTCCGGGGTTGATAATAAATTCACCCCTCCACTTT	CASSFFRPGLIINSPLHF
TRBJ2-7	TRBV12-3/TRBV12-4	many	-	TGTGCCAGCAGTTTAGCACAGGTCATTCCCGAGCAGTACTTC	CASSLAQVIPEQYF